The source of this T cell receptor (beta chain) is a study of tumor-infiltrating lymphocytes in oesophageal squamous cell carcinoma. CDR1 is SGHAT and CDR2 is FQDESV in the germline V gene (reference sequence). Germline trimming cut 6 bases from V and 4 bases from J; bases unmatched to any gene: 15. The CDR3 is 18 residues long. TCRdb analysed the PCR reads with MiXCR anew, one entry per CDR3 protein. The sample holds under 20,000 distinct CDR3 sequences; around 40% are singletons and the top ten take about 7%. Sequenced input: blood. This rearrangement joins TRBV11-1 to TRBJ2-1; 10 nucleotides align to TRBD2. The origin of this receptor is a male donor with esophageal squamous cell carcinoma. The CDR3 nucleotides are TGTGCCAGCAGGTTTCCCTCTTCTAGCGGGAGTTCGTACAATGAGCAGTTCTTC. Translating it yields CASRFPSSSGSSYNEQFF.